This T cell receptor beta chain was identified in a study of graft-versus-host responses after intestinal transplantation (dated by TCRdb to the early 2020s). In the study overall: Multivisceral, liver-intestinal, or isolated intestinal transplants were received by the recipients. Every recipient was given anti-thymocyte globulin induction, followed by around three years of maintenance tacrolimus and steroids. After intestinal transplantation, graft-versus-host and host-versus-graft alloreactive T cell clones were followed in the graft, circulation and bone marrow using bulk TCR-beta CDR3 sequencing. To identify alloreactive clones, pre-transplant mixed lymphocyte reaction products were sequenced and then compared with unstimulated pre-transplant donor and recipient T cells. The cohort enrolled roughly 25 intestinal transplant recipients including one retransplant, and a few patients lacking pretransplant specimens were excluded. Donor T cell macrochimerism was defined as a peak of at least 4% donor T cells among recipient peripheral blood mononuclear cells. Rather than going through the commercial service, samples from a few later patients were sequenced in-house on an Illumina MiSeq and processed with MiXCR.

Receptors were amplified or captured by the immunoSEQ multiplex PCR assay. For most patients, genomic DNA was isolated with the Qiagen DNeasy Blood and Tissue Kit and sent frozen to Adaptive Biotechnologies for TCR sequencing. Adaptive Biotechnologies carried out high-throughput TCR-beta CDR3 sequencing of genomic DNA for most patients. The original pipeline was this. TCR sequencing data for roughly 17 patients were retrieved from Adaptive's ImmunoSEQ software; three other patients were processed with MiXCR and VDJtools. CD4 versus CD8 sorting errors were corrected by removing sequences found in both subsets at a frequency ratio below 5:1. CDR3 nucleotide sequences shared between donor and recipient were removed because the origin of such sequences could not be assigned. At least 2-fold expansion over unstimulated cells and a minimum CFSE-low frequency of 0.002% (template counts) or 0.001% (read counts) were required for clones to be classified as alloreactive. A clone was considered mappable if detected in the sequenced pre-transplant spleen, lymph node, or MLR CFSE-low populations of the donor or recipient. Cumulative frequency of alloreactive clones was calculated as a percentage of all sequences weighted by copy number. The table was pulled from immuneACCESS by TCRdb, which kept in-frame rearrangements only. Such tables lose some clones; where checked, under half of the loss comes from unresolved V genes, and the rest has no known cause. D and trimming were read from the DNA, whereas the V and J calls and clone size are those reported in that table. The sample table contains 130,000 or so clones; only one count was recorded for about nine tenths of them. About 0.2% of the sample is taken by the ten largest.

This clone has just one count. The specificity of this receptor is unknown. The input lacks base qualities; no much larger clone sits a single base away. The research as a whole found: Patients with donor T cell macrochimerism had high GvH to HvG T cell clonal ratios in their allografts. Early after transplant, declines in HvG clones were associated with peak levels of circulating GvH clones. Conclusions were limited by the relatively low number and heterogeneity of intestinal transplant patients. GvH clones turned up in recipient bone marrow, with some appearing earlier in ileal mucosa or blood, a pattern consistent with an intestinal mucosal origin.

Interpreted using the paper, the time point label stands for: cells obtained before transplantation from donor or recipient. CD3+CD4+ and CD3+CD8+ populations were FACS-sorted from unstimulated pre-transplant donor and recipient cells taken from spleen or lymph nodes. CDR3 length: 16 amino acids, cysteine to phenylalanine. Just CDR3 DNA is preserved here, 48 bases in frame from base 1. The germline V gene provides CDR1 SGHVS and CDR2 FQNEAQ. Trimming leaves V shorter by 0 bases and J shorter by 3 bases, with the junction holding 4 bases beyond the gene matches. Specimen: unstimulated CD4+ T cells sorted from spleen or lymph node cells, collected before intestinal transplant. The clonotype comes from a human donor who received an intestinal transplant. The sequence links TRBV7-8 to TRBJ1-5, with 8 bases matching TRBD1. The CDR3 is CASSLADRDPNQPQHF. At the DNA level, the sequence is TGTGCCAGCAGCTTAGCGGACAGGGACCCCAATCAGCCCCAGCATTTT.